This T cell receptor beta chain was captured in a study of shared clonotypes between healthy human individuals. The naive CD8 population came from CD45RO-negative cells selected for CCR7, without terminally differentiated effector memory CD45RA+ cells. Every donor, a Caucasian adult, lived in Nashville, Tennessee. Germline assignment: CDR1 MDHEN and CDR2 SYDVKM. The V gene end was trimmed by 5 bases and the J gene end by 0 bases; junction bases not matched to a gene: 10. This CDR3 is built from 17 residues. In the original analysis: Filtering differed for immunoSEQ, which gave only junction sequences without quality scores. The data were produced by immunoSEQ multiplex PCR, yet TCRdb's version contains in-frame clones alone and is incomplete. For V, J and clone size, that table is used; D and trimming come from the DNA. The sample lists roughly 770,000 clones; around 96% were seen once.

This chain joins TRBV28 and TRBJ2-7; TRBD2 agrees at 10 bases. The TCR originated in a man between 25 and 39 years old in good health. The sample taken for sequencing was naive CD8+ T cells sorted from blood. CDR3 sequence reads: CASSRSPLAGVSYEQYF. CDR3 nucleotides: TGTGCCAGCAGTAGATCCCCTCTAGCGGGAGTCTCCTACGAGCAGTACTTC.